In its sample, the clone carrying this TCR beta chain was seen once. V gave up 5 bases and J gave up 0 bases; unmatched junction bases: 9. The CDR3 has 18 amino acids. Germline CDR1 is SGHTA and CDR2 is FQGNSA. This sample was taken from a study of blood T cell repertoires in COVID-19. Study at large: Acute and convalescent COVID-19 specimens originated in the United States, Italy and Spain.

Here immunoSEQ multiplex PCR was the method, and the copy in TCRdb shows in-frame clones only, minus some. The table includes roughly 350,000 clones, approximately 89% detected once. The TCR comes from a young woman with COVID-19, enrolled during active disease. The chain couples TRBV7-2 to TRBJ1-4; 10 bases match TRBD1. Sequenced input: peripheral blood. The CDR3 sequence is CASSGLDRGLATNEKLFF. CDR3 nucleotide sequence: TGTGCCAGCAGCGGATTAGACAGGGGGCTGGCAACTAATGAAAAACTGTTTTTT.